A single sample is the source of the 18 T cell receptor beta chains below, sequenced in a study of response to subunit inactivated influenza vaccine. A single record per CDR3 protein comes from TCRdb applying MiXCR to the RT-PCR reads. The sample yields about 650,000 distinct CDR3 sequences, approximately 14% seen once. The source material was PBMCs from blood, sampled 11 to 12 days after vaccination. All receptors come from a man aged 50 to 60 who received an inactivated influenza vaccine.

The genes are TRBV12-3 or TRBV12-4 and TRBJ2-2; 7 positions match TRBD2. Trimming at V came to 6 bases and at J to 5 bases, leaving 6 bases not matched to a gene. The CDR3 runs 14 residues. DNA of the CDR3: TGTGCCAGCAGAGCAATAGCGGGTACCGGGGAGCTGTTTTTT. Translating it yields CASRAIAGTGELFF.

The CDR3 sequence is CASRPGTVAYNEQFF. The CDR3 coding sequence is TGTGCCAGCAGACCCGGGACAGTGGCCTACAATGAGCAGTTCTTC. This chain links TRBV12-3 or TRBV12-4 with TRBJ2-1, with 7 bases matching TRBD1. V shed 6 bases and J 2 bases; nucleotides not matched to a gene: 7. The CDR3 is 15 amino acids.

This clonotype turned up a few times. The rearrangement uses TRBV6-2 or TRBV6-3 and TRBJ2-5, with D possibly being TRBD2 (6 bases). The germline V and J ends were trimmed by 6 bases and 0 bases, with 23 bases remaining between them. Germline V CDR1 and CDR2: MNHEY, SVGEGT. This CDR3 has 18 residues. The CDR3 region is CASSKSAGGSWYQETQYF. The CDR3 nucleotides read TGTGCCAGCAGCAAGAGCGCCGGGGGAAGTTGGTACCAAGAGACCCAGTACTTC.

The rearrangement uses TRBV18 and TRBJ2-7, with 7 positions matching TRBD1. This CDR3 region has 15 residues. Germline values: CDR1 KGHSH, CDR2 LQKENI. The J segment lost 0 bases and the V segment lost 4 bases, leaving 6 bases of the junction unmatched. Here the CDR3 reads CASSLTGQSSYEQYF. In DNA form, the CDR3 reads TGTGCCAGCTCACTGACGGGACAGAGCTCCTACGAGCAGTACTTC. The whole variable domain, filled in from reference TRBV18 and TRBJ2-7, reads NAGVMQNPRHLVRRRGQEARLRCSPMKGHSHVYWYRQLPEEGLKFMVYLQKENIIDESGMPKERFSAEFPKEGPSILRIQQVVRGDSAAYFCASSLTGQSSYEQYFGPGTRLTVT.

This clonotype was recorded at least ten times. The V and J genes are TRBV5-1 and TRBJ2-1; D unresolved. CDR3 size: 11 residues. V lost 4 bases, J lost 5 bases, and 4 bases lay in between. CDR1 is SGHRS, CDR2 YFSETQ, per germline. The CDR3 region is CASSGDNEQFF. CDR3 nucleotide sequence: TGCGCCAGCAGCGGTGACAATGAGCAGTTCTTC.

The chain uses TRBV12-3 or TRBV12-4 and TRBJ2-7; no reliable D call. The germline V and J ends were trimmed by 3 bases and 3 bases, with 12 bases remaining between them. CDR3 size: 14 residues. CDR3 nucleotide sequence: TGTGCCAGCAGTTTGTCTCGGGTTTTCTACGAGCAGTACTTC. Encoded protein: CASSLSRVFYEQYF.

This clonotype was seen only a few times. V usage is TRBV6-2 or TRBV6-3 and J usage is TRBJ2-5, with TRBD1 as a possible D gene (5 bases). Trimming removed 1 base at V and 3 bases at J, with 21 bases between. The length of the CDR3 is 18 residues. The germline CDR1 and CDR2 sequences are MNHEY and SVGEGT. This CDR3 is CASSYFAKGHLLEETQYF. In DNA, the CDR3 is TGTGCCAGCAGTTACTTCGCTAAGGGGCATCTCCTGGAAGAGACCCAGTACTTC.

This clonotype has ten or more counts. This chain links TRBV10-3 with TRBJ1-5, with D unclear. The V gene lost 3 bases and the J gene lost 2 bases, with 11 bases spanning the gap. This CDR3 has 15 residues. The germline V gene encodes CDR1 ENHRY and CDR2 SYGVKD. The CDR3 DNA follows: TGTGCCATCAGTGATTCGGGCGACGGCAATCAGCCCCAGCATTTT. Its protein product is CAISDSGDGNQPQHF.

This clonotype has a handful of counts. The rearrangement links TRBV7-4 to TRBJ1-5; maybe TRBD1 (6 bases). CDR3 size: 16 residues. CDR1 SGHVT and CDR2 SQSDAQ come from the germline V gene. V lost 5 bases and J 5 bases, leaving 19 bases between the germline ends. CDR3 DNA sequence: TGTGCCAGCAGCCGAAAGACAGGCGGGGTATATCAGCCCCAGCATTTT. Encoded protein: CASSRKTGGVYQPQHF.

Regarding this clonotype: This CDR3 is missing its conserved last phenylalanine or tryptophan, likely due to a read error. The CDR3 loop reads CASSLGPTSETQYL. CDR3 bases: TGTGCCAGCAGCTTAGGACCCACCTCGGAGACCCAGTACTTG. The V call is TRBV7-8, the J call TRBJ2-5, with D unclear. With 1 base removed from V and 5 bases from J, the gap between germline ends came to 11 bases. Germline-derived CDR1 and CDR2 are SGHVS and FQNEAQ. This CDR3 spans 14 amino acids.

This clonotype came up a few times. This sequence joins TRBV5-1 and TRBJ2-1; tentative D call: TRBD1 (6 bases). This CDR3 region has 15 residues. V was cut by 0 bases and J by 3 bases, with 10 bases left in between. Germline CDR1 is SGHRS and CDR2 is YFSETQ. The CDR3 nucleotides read TGCGCCAGCAGCTTGGACACAGGGCACTACAATGAGCAGTTCTTC. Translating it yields CASSLDTGHYNEQFF. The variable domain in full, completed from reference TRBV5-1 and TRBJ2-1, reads KAGVTQTPRYLIKTRGQQVTLSCSPISGHRSVSWYQQTPGQGLQFLFEYFSETQRNKGNFPGRFSGRQFSNSRSEMNVSTLELGDSALYLCASSLDTGHYNEQFFGPGTRLTVL.

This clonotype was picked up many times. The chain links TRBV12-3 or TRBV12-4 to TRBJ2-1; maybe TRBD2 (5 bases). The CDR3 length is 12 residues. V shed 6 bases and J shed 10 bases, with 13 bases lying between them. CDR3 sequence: CASSSTGIEQFF. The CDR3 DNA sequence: TGTGCCAGCAGCTCAACCGGGATAGAGCAGTTCTTC.

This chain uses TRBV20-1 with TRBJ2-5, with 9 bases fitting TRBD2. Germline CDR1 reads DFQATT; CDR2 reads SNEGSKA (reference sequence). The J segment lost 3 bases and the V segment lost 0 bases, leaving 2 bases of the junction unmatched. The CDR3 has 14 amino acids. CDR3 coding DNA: TGCAGTGCTAGAGAGCCTAGCGGGAAAGAGACCCAGTACTTC. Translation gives CSAREPSGKETQYF.

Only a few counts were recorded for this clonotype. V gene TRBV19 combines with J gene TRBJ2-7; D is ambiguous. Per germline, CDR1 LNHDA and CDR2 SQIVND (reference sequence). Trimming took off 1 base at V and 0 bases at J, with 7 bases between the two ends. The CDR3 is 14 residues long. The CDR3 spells CASSIGTASYEQYF. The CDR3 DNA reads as TGTGCCAGTAGTATAGGAACAGCCTCCTACGAGCAGTACTTC.

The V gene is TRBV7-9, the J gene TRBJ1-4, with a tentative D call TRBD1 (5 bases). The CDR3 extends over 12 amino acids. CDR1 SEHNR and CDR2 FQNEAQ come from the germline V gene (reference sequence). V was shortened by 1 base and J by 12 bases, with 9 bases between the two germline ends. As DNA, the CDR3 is TGTGCCAGCAGCTTAGATCCAGGGCAACTGTTTTTT. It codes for CASSLDPGQLFF.

For the CDR3, the DNA is TGTGCCACCAGCCGCGGGACAGCTAATTCACCCCTCCACTTT. Encoded protein: CATSRGTANSPLHF. The chain uses TRBV24-1 and TRBJ1-6; 7 bases map to TRBD1. Germline CDR1 KGHDR, CDR2 SFDVKD. CDR3 length equals 14 residues. The trim removed 7 bases at V and 6 bases at J, leaving 5 bases unmatched.

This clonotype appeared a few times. CDR3 in DNA: TGTGCCAGCAGCCAACAACTAGCGGGAGGGACAGATACGCAGTATTTT. The encoded protein is CASSQQLAGGTDTQYF. The chain links TRBV3-1 to TRBJ2-3; 13 bases are a match to TRBD2. V shed 2 bases, J shed 3 bases, and the junction held 2 bases outside the gene matches. CDR1 is LGHDT and CDR2 is YNNKEL in the germline V gene (reference sequence). The CDR3 is made up of 16 amino acids.

The CDR3 sequence is CASSQELTGRRFNEQFF. In DNA, the CDR3 is TGTGCCAGCAGCCAAGAATTAACGGGAAGGCGGTTCAATGAGCAGTTCTTC. The chain is built from TRBV4-2 and TRBJ2-1, with D tentatively TRBD2 (5 bases). The ends were cut back, 0 bases at V and 6 bases at J, with 18 bases in the middle. CDR1 and CDR2 from the germline V gene are LGHNA and YNFKEQ. The length of the CDR3 is 17 residues.